Shown below are 10 T cell receptor beta chains from a single sample sequenced in a study of T-cell reconstitution after alpha-beta-depleted transplantation in children. Unique molecular identifiers tagged the TCRbeta library. TCRdb used MiXCR to reprocess the PCR reads, holding one entry per CDR3 protein. The table lists approximately 150,000 distinct CDR3 sequences, around 8.5% of them singletons. The input for sequencing was PBMCs, mostly from graft donor cells, taken 180 days after TCRalphabeta/CD19-depleted stem cell transplant. These receptors originate from a female patient aged 2-10 years who had a stem cell transplant for congenital amegakaryocytic thrombocytopenia, so the T cells may come from the graft donor.

This clonotype was counted many times. The chain has TRBV7-2 and TRBJ1-4; D not resolved. The CDR3 length is 14 residues. Germline CDR1 and CDR2: SGHTA and FQGNSA. V was pared by 3 bases and J by 10 bases, with 15 bases between. The CDR3 nucleotides are TGTGCCAGCAGCTTTAAACCGAGAGGCGCAAAACTGTTTTTT. This encodes CASSFKPRGAKLFF.

This clonotype was counted many times. The chain carries TRBV4-3 and TRBJ2-3, with TRBD2 identical over 10 bases. The CDR3 extends over 18 amino acids. V lost 0 bases to trimming and J lost 4 bases; unmatched junction nucleotides: 10. The germline V gene has CDR1 LGHNA and CDR2 YSLEER. The CDR3 DNA reads TGCGCCAGCAGCCAAGACCCCGCAGGGAGCGGGAGGGCAGATACGCAGTATTTT. It yields the protein CASSQDPAGSGRADTQYF.

The chain couples TRBV6-2 or TRBV6-3 to TRBJ2-7; no definite D call. This CDR3 is built from 12 residues. V shed 0 bases and J shed 4 bases, with 4 bases lying between them. The germline CDR1 and CDR2 sequences are MNHEY and SVGEGT. The CDR3, as DNA: TGTGCCAGCAGTTACTCTCGTTACGAGCAGTACTTC. Residues: CASSYSRYEQYF.

Many counts were recorded for this clonotype. The chain employs TRBV20-1 and TRBJ2-7, with unresolved D. CDR1 and CDR2 (germline): DFQATT, SNEGSKA (reference sequence). The CDR3 loop spans 16 amino acids. The ends were cut back, 3 bases at V and 0 bases at J, with 18 bases in the middle. CDR3 nucleotides: TGCAGTGCTAGGCCATCCTATCCCACGTTCTCCTACGAGCAGTACTTC. The encoded protein is CSARPSYPTFSYEQYF.

This clonotype has a count of ten or more. The chain recombines TRBV12-3 or TRBV12-4 with TRBJ1-5; D unresolved. Trimming removed 3 bases at V and 4 bases at J, with 13 bases between. This CDR3 has 15 amino acids. The CDR3, as DNA: TGTGCCAGCAGTTTTAGTCAGATTATTAATCAGCCCCAGCATTTT. It is translated as CASSFSQIINQPQHF.

This clonotype was detected only a few times. One end of the junction does not line up with germline, which may come from a read error. The chain combines TRBV19 with TRBJ1-1; 11 nucleotides line up with TRBD1. This CDR3 region has 17 residues. Germline V gene data show CDR1 as LNHDA and CDR2 as SQIVND (reference sequence). CDR3 loop: CATSTLSRDRGGTEAFF. The CDR3 DNA sequence: TGTGCCACTAGTACCCTCAGCCGGGACAGGGGGGGGACTGAAGCTTTCTTT.

This clonotype was seen ten or more times. The chain has TRBV4-2 and TRBJ1-2; the D is unclear. The CDR3 is made up of 15 amino acids. The V gene's germline CDR1 is LGHNA and CDR2 YNFKEQ. Deletions cut 0 bases from V and 4 bases from J, with 12 bases between. For the CDR3, the DNA is TGTGCCAGCAGCCAAGATAGGCGACTACTCTATGGCTACACCTTC. Encoded protein: CASSQDRRLLYGYTF.

The chain carries TRBV20-1 and TRBJ2-7, with D maybe TRBD1 (6 bases). Per the germline V gene, CDR1 is DFQATT and CDR2 is SNEGSKA (reference sequence). Trimming left V 2 bases short and J 3 bases short, with 17 bases between. The CDR3 is 15 amino acids. The DNA for the CDR3 is TGCAGTGCTAGAATGGGGGCGGGTGGCAACTACGAGCAGTACTTC. The encoded protein is CSARMGAGGNYEQYF.

V and J are TRBV7-9 and TRBJ1-2; D is uncertain. Trimming stripped 1 base from V and 7 bases from J, with 10 bases between. CDR1 and CDR2 (germline): SEHNR, FQNEAQ (reference sequence). This CDR3 contains 13 residues. CDR3 sequence reads: CASSLGTDGGYTF. Here the CDR3 DNA reads TGTGCCAGCAGCTTAGGAACTGATGGTGGCTACACCTTC.

This clonotype was picked up a small number of times. This chain joins TRBV6-5 and TRBJ2-3; 7 nucleotides line up with TRBD2. The CDR3 length is 17 residues. Germline values: CDR1 MNHEY, CDR2 SVGAGI. Trimming cost V 4 bases and J 6 bases; bases outside gene matches: 16. In DNA, the CDR3 is TGTGCCAGCAGTTCCTCAACTAGCGACCCACCCTTTGATACGCAGTATTTT. Its protein product is CASSSSTSDPPFDTQYF.